One and the same sample provided the 7 T cell receptor beta chains below, sequenced in a study of graft-versus-host responses after intestinal transplantation. Some clones are missing from TCRdb's copy, which holds only in-frame ones; the method was immunoSEQ multiplex PCR. The table has over 15,000 clones, over 70% seen once. The sequences come from PBMCs, collected approximately 16 weeks after intestinal transplant. All receptors come from a human patient who received an intestinal transplant, so some T cells may come from the graft donor.

The chain links TRBV28 to TRBJ2-5; maybe TRBD2 (5 bases). CDR1 and CDR2 from the germline V gene are MDHEN and SYDVKM. The CDR3 runs to 17 residues. V was clipped by 5 bases and J by 1 base, with 20 bases between them. The CDR3, as DNA: TGTGCCAGCAGTCTTTGGCTTATCGGGGATTTCCAAGAGACCCAGTACTTC. Protein: CASSLWLIGDFQETQYF. The entire variable domain, with the rest obtained from reference TRBV28 and TRBJ2-5, is as follows: DVKVTQSSRYLVKRTGEKVFLECVQDMDHENMFWYRQDPGLGLRLIYFSYDVKMKEKGDIPEGYSVSREKKERFSLILESASTNQTSMYLCASSLWLIGDFQETQYFGPGTRLLVL.

A few counts support this clone. J is TRBJ2-1 and V is TRBV4-2, with D possibly TRBD2 on 5 matching bases. Germline-derived CDR1 and CDR2 are LGHNA and YNFKEQ. V lost 5 bases and J 5 bases, leaving 16 bases between the germline ends. The CDR3 sequence is 15 residues long. The CDR3 loop reads CASSFLGGINNEQFF. In nucleotides, the CDR3 is TGTGCCAGCAGCTTCCTAGGAGGTATCAACAATGAGCAGTTCTTC.

The chain recombines TRBV19 with TRBJ2-7; 9 bases are a match to TRBD2. V was pared by 5 bases and J by 3 bases, with 8 bases of the junction left unmatched. CDR1 is LNHDA, CDR2 SQIVND, per germline (reference sequence). The CDR3 runs 15 residues. In DNA form, the CDR3 reads TGTGCCAGTAGTTTCCTACTAGCGGGCGTCTACGAGCAGTACTTC. Its protein product is CASSFLLAGVYEQYF.

This sequence joins TRBV5-8 and TRBJ1-3; D is ambiguous. The CDR3 extends over 13 amino acids. The germline V gene encodes CDR1 SGHTS and CDR2 YDEGEE. V was shortened by 5 bases and J by 2 bases, with 8 bases between the two germline ends. The CDR3 bases are TGTGCCAGCAGACCCCCAGCTGGAAACACCATATATTTT. It translates to CASRPPAGNTIYF.

This clone came up a few times. CDR3 nucleotides: TGTGCCAGCAGGAACTTCAATGAGCAGTTCTTC. Encoded protein: CASRNFNEQFF. This sequence joins TRBV28 and TRBJ2-1; D not resolved. The V gene's germline CDR1 is MDHEN and CDR2 SYDVKM. V gave up 6 bases and J gave up 6 bases, with 6 bases separating them. The CDR3 has 11 amino acids. The full variable domain, in which reference TRBV28 and TRBJ2-1 provide the parts outside the CDR3, is DVKVTQSSRYLVKRTGEKVFLECVQDMDHENMFWYRQDPGLGLRLIYFSYDVKMKEKGDIPEGYSVSREKKERFSLILESASTNQTSMYLCASRNFNEQFFGPGTRLTVL.

This clone was observed once. The chain combines TRBV6-1 with TRBJ1-1; no reliable D call. This CDR3 has 15 residues. With 5 bases removed from V and 7 bases from J, the gap between germline ends came to 20 bases. CDR1 is MNHNS and CDR2 is SASEGT in the germline V gene. CDR3 loop: CASSFEVRSPGEAFF. CDR3 DNA: TGTGCCAGCAGTTTCGAGGTCAGGAGCCCCGGTGAAGCTTTCTTT.

This clone was seen a few times. The V and J genes are TRBV11-1 and TRBJ2-1, with D tentatively TRBD2 (5 bases). V shed 3 bases and J shed 5 bases, with 14 bases lying between them. This CDR3 has 15 amino acids. The germline CDR1 and CDR2 sequences are SGHAT and FQDESV (reference sequence). The CDR3 sequence: CASSFLGGINNEQFF. For the CDR3, the DNA is TGTGCCAGCAGCTTCCTAGGAGGTATCAACAATGAGCAGTTCTTC.